This TCR beta chain was captured by sequencing in a study of T cells in localized non-small cell lung cancer. Study observations and caveats: Tumor showed lower T cell clonality than uninvolved adjacent lung, where it was highest. A median of about 58 of the top 100 tumor clones appeared in adjacent lung, which was paired and uninvolved. Multi-region tumor sequencing was not done, so intratumor heterogeneity could not be excluded. Greater T cell density in blood accompanied longer overall survival.

Some clones are missing from TCRdb's copy, which holds only in-frame ones; the method was immunoSEQ multiplex PCR. The table lists about 74,000 clones, about four fifths of them singletons. For this clone: Its antigen is as yet unknown.

Germline lookup yields CDR1 KGHSH and CDR2 LQKENI. The V end was cut by 6 bases, the J end by 8 bases, with 31 bases between. This CDR3 is built from 18 residues. The specimen comprised peripheral blood, sampled before any cancer treatment. The chain recombines TRBV18 with TRBJ1-2; D is perhaps TRBD1 (5 bases). The TCR comes from a female donor of 60 years or more with stage I lung adenocarcinoma. CDR3 coding DNA: TGTGCCAGCTCCCCCACCAGTCTCACTCAGGGAGTGGTTTGGGGCTACACCTTC. Translation: CASSPTSLTQGVVWGYTF. The full variable domain, with the rest looked up from reference TRBV18 and TRBJ1-2, is NAGVMQNPRHLVRRRGQEARLRCSPMKGHSHVYWYRQLPEEGLKFMVYLQKENIIDESGMPKERFSAEFPKEGPSILRIQQVVRGDSAAYFCASSPTSLTQGVVWGYTFGSGTRLTVV.